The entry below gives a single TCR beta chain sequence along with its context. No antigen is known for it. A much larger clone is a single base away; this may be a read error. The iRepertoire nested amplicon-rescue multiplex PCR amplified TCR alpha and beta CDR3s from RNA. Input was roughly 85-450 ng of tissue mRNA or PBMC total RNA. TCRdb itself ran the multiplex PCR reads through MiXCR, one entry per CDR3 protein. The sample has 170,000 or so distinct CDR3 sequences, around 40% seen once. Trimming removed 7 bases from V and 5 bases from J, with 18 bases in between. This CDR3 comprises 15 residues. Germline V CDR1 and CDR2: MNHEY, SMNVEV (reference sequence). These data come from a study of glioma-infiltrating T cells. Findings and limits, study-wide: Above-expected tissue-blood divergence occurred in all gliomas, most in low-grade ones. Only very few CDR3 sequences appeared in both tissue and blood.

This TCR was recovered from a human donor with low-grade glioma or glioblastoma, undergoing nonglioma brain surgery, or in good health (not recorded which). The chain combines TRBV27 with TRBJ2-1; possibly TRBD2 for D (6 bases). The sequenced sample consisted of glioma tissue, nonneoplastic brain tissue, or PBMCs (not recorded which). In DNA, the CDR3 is TGTGCCAGCAAAACTTCTTCGGGACTTCACAATGAGCAGTTCTTC. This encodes CASKTSSGLHNEQFF.